This T cell receptor (beta chain) was recorded in a study of cytomegalovirus exposure and HLA in healthy donors. Whole-study results and caveats: TCR beta chains numbering some 160 were designated cytomegalovirus-associated.

Concerning this clone itself: Antigen specificity is unknown.

Germline values: CDR1 MNHEY, CDR2 SVGAGI. The CDR3 is 14 residues long. V was clipped by 4 bases and J by 8 bases, with 15 bases between them. PCR primers comprised 60 Vbeta and 13 Jbeta primers. Methods used by the authors: The authors later counted roughly 77 million unique TCR beta chains, 9.5 million to 11 million of them shared. The method was immunoSEQ multiplex PCR; TCRdb's version includes in-frame clones alone and lacks a portion of them. V, J and clone size reflect that table, while D and trimming were determined from the DNA. The sample yields some 190,000 clones, around 83% seen once. J is TRBJ1-5 and V is TRBV6-5; the D is unclear. The source material was PBMCs. This TCR came from a woman aged 35 to 49 in good health and CMV-seronegative. CDR3 DNA sequence: TGTGCCAGCAGTTCCAGCGGCGGAGCGGAGCCCCAGCATTTT. It codes for CASSSSGGAEPQHF.